Listed below are T cell receptor beta chains from one sample, sequenced in a study of blood T cell repertoires in COVID-19. Assay: immunoSEQ multiplex PCR; the TCRdb copy retains only in-frame clones and omits some. The sample has roughly 120,000 clones; 87% are singletons. Sequencing was done on a sample of peripheral blood. Receptor source: a woman aged 50 to 65 with acute or convalescent COVID-19. Both conserved end residues are part of each CDR3. Fields, in order: clone size, D gene, V gene, J gene, CDR3 protein, CDR3 DNA. A D gene is named only where the DNA matches it firmly. Size values are once, few and many counts, or a class for expanded clones, and some rows have none.

NA,TRBD1,TRBV5-4,TRBJ2-7,CASSRDRAMGHEQYF,TGTGCCAGCAGCCGGGACAGGGCCATGGGGCACGAGCAGTACTTC
NA,TRBD1,TRBV7-9,TRBJ1-2,CASSLASGTGYYTF,TGTGCCAGCAGCTTAGCCTCCGGGACAGGTTACTACACCTTC
NA,NA,TRBV5-5,TRBJ2-7,CASSSEPTSSYEQYF,TGTGCCAGCAGCTCGGAGCCCACCAGCTCCTACGAGCAGTACTTC
NA,TRBD1,TRBV11-3,TRBJ1-2,CASSRQGGEGYTF,TGTGCCAGCAGCAGACAGGGCGGGGAAGGCTACACCTTC
NA,TRBD1,TRBV5-4,TRBJ2-5,CASSLVGTGGFRETQYF,TGTGCCAGCAGCTTGGTAGGGACAGGGGGCTTTCGGGAGACCCAGTACTTC
NA,TRBD1,TRBV7-2,TRBJ1-2,CASSIDRGYGYTF,TGTGCCAGCAGCATTGACAGGGGTTATGGCTACACCTTC
NA,TRBD2,TRBV7-8,TRBJ2-7,CASSLGLAETYEQYF,TGTGCCAGCAGCCTGGGACTAGCGGAGACCTACGAGCAGTACTTC
NA,TRBD2,TRBV14,TRBJ2-3,CASSQGAAGPTDTQYF,TGTGCCAGCAGCCAAGGGGCAGCGGGGCCCACAGATACGCAGTATTTT
NA,NA,TRBV5-1,TRBJ1-1,CASSSGVTNTEAFF,TGCGCCAGCAGCTCCGGGGTCACGAACACTGAAGCTTTCTTT
NA,NA,TRBV27,TRBJ1-4,CASSFRPGTNEKLFF,TGTGCCAGCAGTTTTCGTCCGGGTACTAATGAAAAACTGTTTTTT
NA,TRBD1,TRBV14,TRBJ1-1,CASSQAGGTEAFF,TGTGCCAGCAGCCAAGCAGGGGGGACTGAAGCTTTCTTT
NA,TRBD2,TRBV24-1,TRBJ2-1,CATSNRAGYNEQFF,TGTGCCACCAGCAACAGAGCGGGGTACAATGAGCAGTTCTTC
NA,TRBD2,TRBV6-2/TRBV6-3,TRBJ2-7,CASSSGLESYEQYF,TGTGCCAGCAGTTCCGGACTAGAGTCCTACGAGCAGTACTTC
NA,NA,TRBV30,TRBJ1-5,CAWSARAGNQPQHF,TGTGCCTGGAGTGCTAGAGCGGGCAATCAGCCCCAGCATTTT
few,NA,TRBV10-3,TRBJ1-2,CAISQGQPAWGYTF,TGTGCCATCAGCCAAGGACAGCCCGCGTGGGGCTACACCTTC
NA,NA,TRBV7-8,TRBJ1-2,CASSLALQATYGYTF,TGTGCCAGCAGCTTAGCGCTACAGGCCACCTATGGCTACACCTTC
NA,NA,TRBV4-2,TRBJ2-1,CASSQETNWGQGPNEQFF,TGTGCCAGCAGCCAAGAGACCAACTGGGGGCAGGGTCCCAATGAGCAGTTCTTC
once,TRBD2,TRBV7-2,TRBJ2-7,CASSLVGGWGGSSSYEQYF,TGTGCCAGCAGCTTAGTAGGCGGCTGGGGCGGGAGTAGCTCCTACGAGCAGTACTTC
NA,TRBD2,TRBV30,TRBJ2-5,CAWSVGLAGAQETQYF,TGTGCCTGGAGTGTAGGTCTAGCGGGGGCCCAAGAGACCCAGTACTTC
NA,NA,TRBV19,TRBJ2-5,CAIAKGAQETQYF,TGTGCCATAGCGAAGGGAGCCCAAGAGACCCAGTACTTC
NA,NA,TRBV19,TRBJ1-1,CASSMAGEDTEAFF,TGTGCCAGTAGTATGGCTGGGGAGGACACTGAAGCTTTCTTT
NA,TRBD1,TRBV5-4,TRBJ1-1,CASSLEGARRTEAFF,TGTGCCAGCAGCTTGGAGGGGGCGCGAAGGACTGAAGCTTTCTTT
NA,TRBD1,TRBV6-2/TRBV6-3,TRBJ2-3,CASSYWTGSTDTQYF,TGTGCCAGCAGTTACTGGACAGGCAGCACAGATACGCAGTATTTT
NA,NA,TRBV15,TRBJ2-7,CATSRANDREQYF,TGTGCCACCAGCAGGGCTAATGACAGAGAGCAGTACTTC
NA,NA,TRBV3-1/TRBV3-2,TRBJ1-2,CASSRAGHDYGYTF,TGTGCCAGCAGCCGCGCCGGACACGACTATGGCTACACCTTC
once,TRBD1,TRBV18,TRBJ2-5,CASSPLDRVETQYF,TGTGCCAGCTCACCCCTCGACAGGGTCGAGACCCAGTACTTC
NA,TRBD1,TRBV7-8,TRBJ1-1,CASSLRDRGNTEAFF,TGTGCCAGCAGCCTCCGGGACAGGGGTAACACTGAAGCTTTCTTT